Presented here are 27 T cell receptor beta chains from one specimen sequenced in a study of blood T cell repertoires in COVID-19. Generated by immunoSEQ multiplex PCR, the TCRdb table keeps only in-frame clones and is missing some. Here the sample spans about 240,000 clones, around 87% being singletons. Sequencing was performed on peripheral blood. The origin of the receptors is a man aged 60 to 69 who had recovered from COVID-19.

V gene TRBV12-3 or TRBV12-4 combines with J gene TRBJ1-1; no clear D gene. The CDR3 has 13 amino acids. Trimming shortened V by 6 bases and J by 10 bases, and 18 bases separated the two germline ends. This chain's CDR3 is CASREGPPKGAFF. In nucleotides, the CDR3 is TGTGCCAGCAGAGAGGGCCCTCCCAAGGGAGCTTTCTTT.

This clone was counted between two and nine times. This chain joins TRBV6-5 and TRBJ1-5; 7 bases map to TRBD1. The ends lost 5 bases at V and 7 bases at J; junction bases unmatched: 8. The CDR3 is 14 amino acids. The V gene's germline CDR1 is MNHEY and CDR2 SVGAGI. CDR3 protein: CASSRRGERQPQHF. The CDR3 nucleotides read TGTGCCAGCAGTCGCAGGGGGGAACGGCAGCCCCAGCATTTT.

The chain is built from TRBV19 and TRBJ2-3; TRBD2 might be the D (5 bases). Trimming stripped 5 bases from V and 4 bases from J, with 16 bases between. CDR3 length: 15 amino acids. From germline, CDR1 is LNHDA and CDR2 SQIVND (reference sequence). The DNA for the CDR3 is TGTGCCAGTAGTCTCGGACTGCCCTACGCAGATACGCAGTATTTT. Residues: CASSLGLPYADTQYF.

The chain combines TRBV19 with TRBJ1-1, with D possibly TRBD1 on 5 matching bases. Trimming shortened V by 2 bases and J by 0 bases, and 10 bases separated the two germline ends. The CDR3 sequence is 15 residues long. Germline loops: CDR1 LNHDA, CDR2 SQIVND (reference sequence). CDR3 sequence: CASSIMGGMNTEAFF. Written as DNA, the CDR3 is TGTGCCAGTAGTATAATGGGGGGTATGAACACTGAAGCTTTCTTT.

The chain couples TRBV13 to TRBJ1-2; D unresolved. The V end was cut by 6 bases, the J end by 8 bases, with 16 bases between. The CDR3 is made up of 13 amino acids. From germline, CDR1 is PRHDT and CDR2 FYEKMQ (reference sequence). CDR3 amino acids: CASSTGGRYGYTF. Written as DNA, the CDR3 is TGTGCCAGCAGTACCGGAGGGCGATACGGCTACACCTTC.

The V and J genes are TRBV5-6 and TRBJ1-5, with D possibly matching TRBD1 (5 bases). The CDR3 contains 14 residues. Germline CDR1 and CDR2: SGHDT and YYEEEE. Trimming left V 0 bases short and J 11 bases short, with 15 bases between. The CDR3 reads CASSLGRGIRSQHF. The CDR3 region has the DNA TGTGCCAGCAGCTTGGGGAGGGGCATAAGGTCCCAGCATTTT.

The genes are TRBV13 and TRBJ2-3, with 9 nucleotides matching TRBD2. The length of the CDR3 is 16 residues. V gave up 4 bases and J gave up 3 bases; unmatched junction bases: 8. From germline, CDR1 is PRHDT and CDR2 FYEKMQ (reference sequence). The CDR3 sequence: CASSSARRGGTDTQYF. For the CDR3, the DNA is TGTGCCAGCAGCTCGGCTCGGCGGGGGGGGACAGATACGCAGTATTTT.

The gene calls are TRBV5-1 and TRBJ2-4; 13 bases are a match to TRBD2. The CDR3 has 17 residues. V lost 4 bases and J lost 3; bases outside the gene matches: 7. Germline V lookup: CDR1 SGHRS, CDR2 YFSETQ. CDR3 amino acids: CASSIGLAGDFKNIQYF. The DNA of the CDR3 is TGCGCCAGCAGCATCGGACTAGCGGGGGATTTCAAAAACATTCAGTACTTC.

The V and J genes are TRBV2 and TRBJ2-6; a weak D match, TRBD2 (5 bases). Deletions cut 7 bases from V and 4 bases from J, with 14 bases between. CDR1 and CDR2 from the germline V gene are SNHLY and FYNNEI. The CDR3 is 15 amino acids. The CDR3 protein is CASKRAPTGANVLTF. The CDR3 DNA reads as TGTGCCAGCAAGAGGGCTCCTACAGGGGCCAACGTCCTGACTTTC.

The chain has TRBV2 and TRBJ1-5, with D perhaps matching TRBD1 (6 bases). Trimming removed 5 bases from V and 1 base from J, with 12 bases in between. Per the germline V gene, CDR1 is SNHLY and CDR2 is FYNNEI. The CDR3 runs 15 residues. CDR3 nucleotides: TGTGCCAGCAGTTTACAGGGCGGGAGCAATCAGCCCCAGCATTTT. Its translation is CASSLQGGSNQPQHF. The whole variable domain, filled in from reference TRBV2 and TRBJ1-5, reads EPEVTQTPSHQVTQMGQEVILRCVPISNHLYFYWYRQILGQKVEFLVSFYNNEISEKSEIFDDQFSVERPDGSNFTLKIRSTKLEDSAMYFCASSLQGGSNQPQHFGDGTRLSIL.

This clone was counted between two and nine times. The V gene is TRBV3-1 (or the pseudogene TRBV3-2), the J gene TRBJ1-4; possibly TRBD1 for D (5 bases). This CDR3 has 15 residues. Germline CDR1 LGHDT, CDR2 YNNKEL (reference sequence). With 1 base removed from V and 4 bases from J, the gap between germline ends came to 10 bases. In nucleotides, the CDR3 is TGTGCCAGCAGCCAAGGTGTCGGGGGTAATGAAAAACTGTTTTTT. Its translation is CASSQGVGGNEKLFF.

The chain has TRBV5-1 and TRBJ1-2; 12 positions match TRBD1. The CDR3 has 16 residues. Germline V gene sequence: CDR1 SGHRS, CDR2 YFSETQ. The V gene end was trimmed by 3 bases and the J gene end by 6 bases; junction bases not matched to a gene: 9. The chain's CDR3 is CASSSKVGQGANGYTF. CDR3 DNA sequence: TGCGCCAGCAGCTCAAAGGTGGGACAGGGGGCGAATGGCTACACCTTC.

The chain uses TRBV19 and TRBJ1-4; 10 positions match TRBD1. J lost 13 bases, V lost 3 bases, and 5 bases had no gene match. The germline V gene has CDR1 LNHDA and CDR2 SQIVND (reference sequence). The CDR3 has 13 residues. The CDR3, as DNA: TGTGCCAGTAGTATGGGGACAGGGGATGGACTGTTTTTT. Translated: CASSMGTGDGLFF.

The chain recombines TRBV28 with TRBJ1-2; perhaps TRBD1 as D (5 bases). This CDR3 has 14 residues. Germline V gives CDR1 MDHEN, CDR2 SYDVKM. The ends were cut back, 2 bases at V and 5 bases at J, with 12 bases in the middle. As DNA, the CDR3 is TGTGCCAGCAGTTTAAGGTTGGCAGGGTATGGCTACACCTTC. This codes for CASSLRLAGYGYTF.

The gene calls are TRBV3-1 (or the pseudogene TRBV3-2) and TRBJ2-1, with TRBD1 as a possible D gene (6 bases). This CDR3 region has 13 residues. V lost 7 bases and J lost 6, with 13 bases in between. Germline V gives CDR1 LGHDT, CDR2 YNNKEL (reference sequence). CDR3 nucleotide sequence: TGTGCCAGCAACAAACAGGGTATCAATGAGCAGTTCTTC. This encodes CASNKQGINEQFF.

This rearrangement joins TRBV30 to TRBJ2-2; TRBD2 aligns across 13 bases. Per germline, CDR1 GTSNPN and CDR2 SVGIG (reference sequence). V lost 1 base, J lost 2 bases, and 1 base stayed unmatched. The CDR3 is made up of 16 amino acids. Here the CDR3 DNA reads TGTGCCTGGAGTGGACTAGCGGGGGGCAACACCGGGGAGCTGTTTTTT. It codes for CAWSGLAGGNTGELFF. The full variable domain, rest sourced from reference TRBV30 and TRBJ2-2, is SQTIHQWPATLVQPVGSPLSLECTVEGTSNPNLYWYRQAAGRGLQLLFYSVGIGQISSEVPQNLSASRPQDRQFILSSKKLLLSDSGFYLCAWSGLAGGNTGELFFGEGSRLTVL.

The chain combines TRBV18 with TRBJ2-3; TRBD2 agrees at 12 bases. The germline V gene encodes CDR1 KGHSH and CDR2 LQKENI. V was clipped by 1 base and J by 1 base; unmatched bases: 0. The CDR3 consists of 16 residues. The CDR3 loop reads CASSPRLAGGTDTQYF. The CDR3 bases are TGTGCCAGCTCACCACGACTAGCGGGAGGCACAGATACGCAGTATTTT. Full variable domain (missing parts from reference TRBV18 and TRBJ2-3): NAGVMQNPRHLVRRRGQEARLRCSPMKGHSHVYWYRQLPEEGLKFMVYLQKENIIDESGMPKERFSAEFPKEGPSILRIQQVVRGDSAAYFCASSPRLAGGTDTQYFGPGTRLTVL.

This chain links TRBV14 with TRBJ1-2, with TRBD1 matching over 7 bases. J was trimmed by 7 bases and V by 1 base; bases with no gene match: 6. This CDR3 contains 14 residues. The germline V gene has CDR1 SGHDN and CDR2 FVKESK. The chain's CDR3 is CASSQGGQVGGYTF. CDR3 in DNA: TGTGCCAGCAGCCAAGGCGGACAGGTCGGTGGCTACACCTTC.

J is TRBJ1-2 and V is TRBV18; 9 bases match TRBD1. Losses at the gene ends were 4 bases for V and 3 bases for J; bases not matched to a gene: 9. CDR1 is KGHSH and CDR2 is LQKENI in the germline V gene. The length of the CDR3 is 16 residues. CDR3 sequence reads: CASSLLQQGAYYGYTF. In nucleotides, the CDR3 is TGTGCCAGCTCACTGTTGCAACAGGGGGCTTACTATGGCTACACCTTC.

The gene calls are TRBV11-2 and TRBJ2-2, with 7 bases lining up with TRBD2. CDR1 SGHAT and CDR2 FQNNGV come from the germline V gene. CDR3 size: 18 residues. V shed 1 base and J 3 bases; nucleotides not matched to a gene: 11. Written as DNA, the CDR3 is TGTGCCAGCAGCTTAGGGCCTTGGGCGGGGGATTACACCGGGGAGCTGTTTTTT. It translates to CASSLGPWAGDYTGELFF.

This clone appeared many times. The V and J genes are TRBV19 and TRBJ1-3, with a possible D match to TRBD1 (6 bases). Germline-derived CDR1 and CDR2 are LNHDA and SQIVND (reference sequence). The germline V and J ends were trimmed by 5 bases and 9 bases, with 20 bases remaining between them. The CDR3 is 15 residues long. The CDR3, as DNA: TGTGCCAGTAGTCCGCGAACAGGGACGGCGGGCACCATATATTTT. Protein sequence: CASSPRTGTAGTIYF.

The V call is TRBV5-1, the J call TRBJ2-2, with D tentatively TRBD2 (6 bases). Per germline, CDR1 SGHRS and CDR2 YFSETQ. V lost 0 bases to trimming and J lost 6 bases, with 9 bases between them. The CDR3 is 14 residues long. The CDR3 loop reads CASSLVAGPGELFF. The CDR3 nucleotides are TGCGCCAGCAGCTTGGTCGCGGGACCCGGGGAGCTGTTTTTT.

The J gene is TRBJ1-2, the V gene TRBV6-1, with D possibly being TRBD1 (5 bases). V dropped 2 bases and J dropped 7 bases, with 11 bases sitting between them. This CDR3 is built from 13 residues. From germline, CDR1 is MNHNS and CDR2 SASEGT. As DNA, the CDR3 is TGTGCCAGCAGTGAACAGGGTCCCTCTGGCTACACCTTC. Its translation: CASSEQGPSGYTF.

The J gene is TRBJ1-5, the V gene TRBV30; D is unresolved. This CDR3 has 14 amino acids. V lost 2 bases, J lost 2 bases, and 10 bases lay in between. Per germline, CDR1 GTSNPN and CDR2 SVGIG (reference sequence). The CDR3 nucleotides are TGTGCCTGGAGTATGGTCTCGGGCAATCAGCCCCAGCATTTT. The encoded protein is CAWSMVSGNQPQHF.

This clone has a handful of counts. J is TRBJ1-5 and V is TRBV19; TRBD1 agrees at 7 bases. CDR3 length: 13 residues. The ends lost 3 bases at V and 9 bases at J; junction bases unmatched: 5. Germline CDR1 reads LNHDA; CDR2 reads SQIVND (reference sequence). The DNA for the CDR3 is TGTGCCAGTAGTATGAGGGGGCCAGGGCCCCAGCATTTT. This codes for CASSMRGPGPQHF. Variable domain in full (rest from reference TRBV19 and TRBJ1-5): DGGITQSPKYLFRKEGQNVTLSCEQNLNHDAMYWYRQDPGQGLRLIYYSQIVNDFQKGDIAEGYSVSREKKESFPLTVTSAQKNPTAFYLCASSMRGPGPQHFGDGTRLSIL.

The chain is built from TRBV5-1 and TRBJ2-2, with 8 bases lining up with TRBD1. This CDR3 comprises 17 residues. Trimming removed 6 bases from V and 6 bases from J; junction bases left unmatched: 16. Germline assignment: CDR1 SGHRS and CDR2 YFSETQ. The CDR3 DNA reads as TGCGCCAGCAATTTGGGGGCGACAGGGGTGAAGGCCGGGGAGCTGTTTTTT. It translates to CASNLGATGVKAGELFF.

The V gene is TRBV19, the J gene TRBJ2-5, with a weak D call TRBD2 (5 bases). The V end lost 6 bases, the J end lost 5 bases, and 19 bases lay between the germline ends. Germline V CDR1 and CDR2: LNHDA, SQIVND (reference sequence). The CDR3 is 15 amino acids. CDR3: CASRRSTSPLETQYF. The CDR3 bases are TGTGCCAGTAGGAGGTCCACTAGTCCCCTGGAGACCCAGTACTTC.